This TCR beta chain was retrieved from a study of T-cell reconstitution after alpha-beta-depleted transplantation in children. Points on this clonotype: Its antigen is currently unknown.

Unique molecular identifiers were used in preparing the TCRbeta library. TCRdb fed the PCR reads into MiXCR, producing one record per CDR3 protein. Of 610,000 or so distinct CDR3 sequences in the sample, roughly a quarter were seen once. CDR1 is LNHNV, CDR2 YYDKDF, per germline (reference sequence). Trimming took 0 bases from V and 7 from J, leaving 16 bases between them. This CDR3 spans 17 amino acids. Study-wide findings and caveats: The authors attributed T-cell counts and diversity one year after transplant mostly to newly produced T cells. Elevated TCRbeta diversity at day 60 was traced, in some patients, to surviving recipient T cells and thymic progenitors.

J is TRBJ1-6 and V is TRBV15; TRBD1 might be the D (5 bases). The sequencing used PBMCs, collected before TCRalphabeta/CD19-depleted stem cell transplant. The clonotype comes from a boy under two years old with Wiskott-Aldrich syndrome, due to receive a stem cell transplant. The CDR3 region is CATSRDLGGAGNSPLHF. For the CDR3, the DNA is TGTGCCACCAGCAGAGATCTGGGGGGAGCCGGCAATTCACCCCTCCACTTT.